Below, 20 T cell receptor beta chains from the same sample are listed, as sequenced in a study of neurological immune-mediated disorders. TCRdb re-analysed the 5' RACE reads in MiXCR, keeping a single row per CDR3 protein. The table includes around 60,000 distinct CDR3 sequences, 3% to 3.5% detected once. The specimen was PBMCs. The receptors shown here come from a woman between 55 and 75 years old with multiple sclerosis.

The sample holds many counts of this clonotype. V usage is TRBV5-1 and J usage is TRBJ2-1; 7 nucleotides align to TRBD2. The germline V gene encodes CDR1 SGHRS and CDR2 YFSETQ. Trimming removed 3 bases from V and 6 bases from J; junction bases left unmatched: 6. CDR3 length: 14 residues. CDR3 amino acids: CASSWGRAVNEQFF. The CDR3 DNA follows: TGCGCCAGCAGCTGGGGGAGGGCCGTCAATGAGCAGTTCTTC.

This clonotype was observed many times. The rearrangement joins TRBV27 to TRBJ2-7; 9 positions match TRBD1. The germline CDR1 and CDR2 sequences are MNHEY and SMNVEV (reference sequence). V lost 11 bases and J lost 5; bases outside the gene matches: 19. The CDR3 sequence is 16 residues long. This chain's CDR3 is CASQPLSGTGPHEQYF. Here the CDR3 DNA reads TGTGCCTCCCAACCCCTTTCCGGGACAGGGCCCCACGAGCAGTACTTC.

This clonotype has at least ten counts. V gene TRBV20-1 combines with J gene TRBJ2-5, with 8 bases identical to TRBD1. Germline-derived CDR1 and CDR2 are DFQATT and SNEGSKA (reference sequence). The V gene end was trimmed by 5 bases and the J gene end by 2 bases; junction bases not matched to a gene: 7. The CDR3 runs 14 residues. The CDR3 DNA sequence: TGCAGTGCTCGGGGACAGGAGACACAAGAGACCCAGTACTTC. Residues: CSARGQETQETQYF.

At least ten counts were recorded for this clonotype. The chain carries TRBV6-5 and TRBJ2-7; D may be TRBD2 (5 bases). Germline values: CDR1 MNHEY, CDR2 SVGAGI. The CDR3 spans 15 residues. Deletions cut 0 bases from V and 6 bases from J, with 15 bases between. The CDR3 bases are TGTGCCAGCAGTTACTCGGAGGCCAGATCTGGCGAGCAGTACTTC. Amino acids: CASSYSEARSGEQYF.

This clonotype came up many times. The chain carries TRBV7-8 and TRBJ1-3; the D gene is possibly TRBD1 (5 bases). The V gene's germline CDR1 is SGHVS and CDR2 FQNEAQ. The CDR3 has 14 amino acids. V shed 4 bases and J shed 1 base, with 8 bases lying between them. DNA for the CDR3: TGTGCCAGCAGCTGGAGGGGTTCTGGAAACACCATATATTTT. Protein sequence: CASSWRGSGNTIYF.

This clonotype occurred many times. J is TRBJ1-2 and V is TRBV12-3 or TRBV12-4, with 7 bases lining up with TRBD1. The length of the CDR3 is 13 residues. V lost 8 bases, J lost 9 bases, and 12 bases stayed unmatched. This CDR3 is CASEVAGGNRYTF. The CDR3 DNA reads as TGTGCCAGCGAGGTGGCAGGGGGAAATCGCTACACCTTC.

This clonotype was observed many times. This rearrangement joins TRBV12-3 or TRBV12-4 to TRBJ2-7; 9 bases match TRBD2. V was pared by 3 bases and J by 3 bases, with 9 bases of the junction left unmatched. The CDR3 runs 16 residues. Here the CDR3 DNA reads TGTGCCAGCAGTTTCCGGGATCTAGCGGGGATCTACGAGCAGTACTTC. It is translated as CASSFRDLAGIYEQYF.

Many counts were recorded for this clonotype. The chain links TRBV10-3 to TRBJ2-7; 11 bases agree with TRBD2. After removal of 6 bases from V and 5 bases from J, the junction contained 6 bases not matched to a gene. Looked up from germline, CDR1 is ENHRY and CDR2 is SYGVKD. The CDR3 runs 14 residues. The CDR3, as DNA: TGTGCCATCAGAGCGACTAGCGGGAAAAACGAGCAGTACTTC. Residues: CAIRATSGKNEQYF.

In its sample, this clonotype was seen many times. The gene calls are TRBV7-2 and TRBJ1-3, with a possible D match to TRBD1 (6 bases). The V end lost 5 bases, the J end lost 4 bases, and 12 bases lay between the germline ends. This CDR3 region has 14 residues. Germline CDR1 reads SGHTA; CDR2 reads FQGNSA. Here the CDR3 DNA reads TGTGCCAGCAGCCCCACGGGGGGCGGAAACACCATATATTTT. Translated, it gives CASSPTGGGNTIYF.

In this sample, this clonotype turned up many times. The rearrangement uses TRBV5-1 and TRBJ2-1; D is uncertain. This CDR3 spans 14 amino acids. The germline V gene encodes CDR1 SGHRS and CDR2 YFSETQ. V lost 0 bases and J 5 bases, leaving 9 bases between the germline ends. The CDR3 spells CASSLDSSNNEQFF. CDR3 coding DNA: TGCGCCAGCAGCTTGGACAGTTCCAACAATGAGCAGTTCTTC.

Ten or more counts support this clonotype. The V call is TRBV5-5, the J call TRBJ1-1; a weak D match, TRBD1 (6 bases). Germline CDR1 is SGHKS and CDR2 is YYEKEE (reference sequence). V was cut by 4 bases and J by 2 bases, with 18 bases left in between. The CDR3 consists of 16 residues. Here the CDR3 reads CASSISDRNRNTEAFF. CDR3 bases: TGTGCCAGCAGCATTAGCGACAGGAATCGTAACACTGAAGCTTTCTTT.

This clonotype was seen at least ten times. V and J are TRBV18 and TRBJ2-1, with D possibly matching TRBD1 (5 bases). Germline assignment: CDR1 KGHSH and CDR2 LQKENI. CDR3 length equals 15 residues. V lost 0 bases and J 9 bases, leaving 15 bases between the germline ends. CDR3 bases: TGTGCCAGCTCACCACCGTTCCAGGGTGATACTGAGCAGTTCTTC. Protein: CASSPPFQGDTEQFF.

This clonotype was counted ten times or more. V usage is TRBV12-3 or TRBV12-4 and J usage is TRBJ1-2; the match to TRBD1 covers 9 bases. CDR3 length: 16 residues. V was pared by 3 bases and J by 0 bases, with 5 bases of the junction left unmatched. CDR3 in amino acids: CASSFGTGNTNYGYTF. The CDR3 DNA follows: TGTGCCAGCAGTTTTGGGACAGGGAATACTAACTATGGCTACACCTTC.

This clonotype was counted at least ten times. The rearrangement uses TRBV2 and TRBJ1-4; D not certain. The V and J ends lost 3 bases and 4 bases respectively, with 9 bases between them. Germline V gene data show CDR1 as SNHLY and CDR2 as FYNNEI. There are 14 residues in the CDR3. The CDR3 sequence is CASSDPGFNEKLFF. The CDR3 DNA reads TGTGCCAGCAGTGATCCCGGATTTAATGAAAAACTGTTTTTT.

This clonotype was recorded once. A much more abundant neighbour one base away suggests this may be a read error. The J gene is TRBJ2-1, the V gene TRBV5-1, with 7 bases matching TRBD2. Per germline, CDR1 SGHRS and CDR2 YFSETQ. J was trimmed by 6 bases and V by 3 bases; bases with no gene match: 9. The CDR3 sequence is 15 residues long. CDR3 loop: CASSSRGEDPNEQFF. As DNA, the CDR3 is TGCGCCAGCAGCTCCCGGGGGGAGGACCCCAATGAGCAGTTCTTC.

This clonotype was seen repeatedly, ten times or more. The V and J genes are TRBV5-1 and TRBJ1-2; no firm D call. Per the germline V gene, CDR1 is SGHRS and CDR2 is YFSETQ. Deletions cut 0 bases from V and 2 bases from J, with 5 bases between. This CDR3 is 13 amino acids long. DNA for the CDR3: TGCGCCAGCAGCTTGGGCTCAAACTATGGCTACACCTTC. This encodes CASSLGSNYGYTF.

This clonotype was picked up many times. The chain links TRBV28 to TRBJ2-7; possibly TRBD1 for D (6 bases). V gave up 5 bases and J gave up 3 bases, with 14 bases separating them. CDR1 is MDHEN, CDR2 SYDVKM, per germline. This CDR3 has 14 residues. CDR3 DNA: TGTGCCAGCAGTGAAAGGGGGAACTTCTACGAGCAGTACTTC. Amino acids: CASSERGNFYEQYF.

This clonotype was picked up many times. V is TRBV6-5 and J is TRBJ2-1, with TRBD2 matching 11 bases. Trimming cost V 6 bases and J 4 bases; bases outside gene matches: 5. CDR3 size: 15 residues. From germline, CDR1 is MNHEY and CDR2 SVGAGI. As DNA, the CDR3 is TGTGCCAGCAGCCACCTAGCGGGGGGTTACAATGAGCAGTTCTTC. Translation: CASSHLAGGYNEQFF.

This clonotype appeared a few times. This could be a read error, since a much larger clone is one nucleotide away. The rearrangement uses TRBV18 and TRBJ1-2, with D hard to call. V was pared by 2 bases and J by 1 base, with 11 bases between. CDR1 and CDR2 from the germline V gene are KGHSH and LQKENI. CDR3 length equals 15 residues. The CDR3, as DNA: TGTGCCAGCTCACCATCGACCGAGCTTAACTATGGCTACACCTTC. It is translated as CASSPSTELNYGYTF. Looking up the rest from reference TRBV18 and TRBJ1-2 gives the full variable domain: NAGVMQNPRHLVRRRGQEARLRCSPMKGHSHVYWYRQLPEEGLKFMVYLQKENIIDESGMPKERFSAEFPKEGPSILRIQQVVRGDSAAYFCASSPSTELNYGYTFGSGTRLTVV.

About this clonotype: Possible read error: a much larger clone is one base away. The chain joins TRBV12-3 or TRBV12-4 to TRBJ2-2; 8 bases map to TRBD1. CDR3 size: 16 residues. As DNA, the CDR3 is TGTGCCAGCAGCTTGGACCGGACAGGGAACAACGGGGAGCTGTTTTTT. It encodes CASSLDRTGNNGELFF.